This T cell receptor (beta chain) was captured by sequencing in a study of T-cell reconstitution after alpha-beta-depleted transplantation in children. Broader study findings: There were reportedly several hundred expanded graft clones from which alpha-beta T cells came about two months after transplant. Newly generated T cells supplied most T-cell counts and diversity one year post-transplant. The study traced high day-60 TCRbeta diversity in some patients to surviving recipient T cells and thymic progenitors.

Regarding this clonotype: What it binds is unknown.

For TCRbeta, the library was prepared with unique molecular identifiers. TCRdb reprocessed the PCR reads with MiXCR, giving one entry per CDR3 protein. The sample has about 980,000 distinct CDR3 sequences, about 26% seen once; the top ten hold roughly 31%. V shed 3 bases and J shed 8 bases, with 14 bases lying between them. This CDR3 contains 14 residues. CDR1 LNHNV and CDR2 YYDKDF come from the germline V gene (reference sequence). The receptor's source is a boy in the first two years of life who had a stem cell transplant for SCID, so the T cells may come from the graft donor. Specimen: PBMCs, mostly from graft donor cells, collected 360 days after TCRalphabeta/CD19-depleted stem cell transplant. The chain is built from TRBV15 and TRBJ2-1; D not certain. CDR3 nucleotides: TGTGCCACCAGCAGGGTCATACTAAGCGATGAGCAGTTCTTC. It is translated as CATSRVILSDEQFF.